These 27 T cell receptor beta chains share one sample of origin, sequenced in a study of cytotoxic CD8 clonotypes in ibrutinib-treated CLL. Assay: immunoSEQ multiplex PCR; the TCRdb copy retains only in-frame clones and omits some. The sample lists roughly 250,000 clones, roughly 70% occurring once. Source: PBMCs, taken after 24 months of ibrutinib treatment. The receptors were sampled from a human donor with chronic lymphocytic leukemia.

J is TRBJ2-1 and V is TRBV7-3, with D perhaps TRBD1 or TRBD2 (5 bases each). The CDR3 spans 14 residues. Germline V gene sequence: CDR1 SGHTA, CDR2 FQGTGA. Trimming pared 5 bases from V and 7 bases from J, leaving 15 bases between. The CDR3 DNA is TGTGCCAGCAGCCTGGGGACCGATAGGAATGAGCAGTTCTTC. This encodes CASSLGTDRNEQFF.

This clone occurred a few times. Germline and junction disagree at one end, which may indicate a read error. The chain couples TRBV7-7 to TRBJ2-1; D not resolved. This CDR3 comprises 14 residues. Germline-derived CDR1 and CDR2 are SSHAT and FNYEAQ (reference sequence). DNA for the CDR3: TGTGCTAGCAGCTTAGATGGCGGCTTCAATGAGCAGTTCTTC. Amino acid sequence: CASSLDGGFNEQFF.

V and J are TRBV7-2 and TRBJ1-3, with D unclear. CDR1 and CDR2 (germline): SGHTA, FQGNSA. This CDR3 has 13 amino acids. Trimming shortened V by 2 bases and J by 4 bases, and 6 bases separated the two germline ends. The chain's CDR3 is CASSLLYGNTIYF. CDR3 nucleotides: TGTGCCAGCAGCTTACTTTACGGAAACACCATATATTTT.

The chain couples TRBV12-5 to TRBJ2-3; D not resolved. Germline V gene data show CDR1 as LGHNT and CDR2 as FRNRAP. V was clipped by 0 bases and J by 6 bases, with 4 bases between them. The CDR3 is 12 residues long. The CDR3 DNA is TGTGCTAGTGGTTTGGTTTCCGATACGCAGTATTTT. Amino acids: CASGLVSDTQYF. Using reference TRBV12-5 and TRBJ2-3 for the parts outside the CDR3, the full variable domain is DARVTQTPRHKVTEMGQEVTMRCQPILGHNTVFWYRQTMMQGLELLAYFRNRAPLDDSGMPKDRFSAEMPDATLATLKIQPSEPRDSAVYFCASGLVSDTQYFGPGTRLTVL.

A single count supports this clone. The chain couples TRBV11-2 to TRBJ1-3, with D tentatively TRBD1 (5 bases). Germline assignment: CDR1 SGHAT and CDR2 FQNNGV. The CDR3 totals 15 residues. V lost 4 bases to trimming and J lost 2 bases, with 12 bases between them. The CDR3 region is CASSSTGTPGNTIYF. CDR3 DNA sequence: TGTGCCAGCAGCTCGACCGGGACTCCTGGAAACACCATATATTTT.

The chain combines TRBV7-8 with TRBJ2-7; D remains ambiguous. The CDR3 length is 15 residues. In germline, CDR1 is SGHVS, CDR2 FQNEAQ. Between the trimmed V and J ends, which lost 1 base and 3 bases, there was a span of 13 bases. The CDR3 sequence: CASSLVWQANYEQYF. CDR3 bases: TGTGCCAGCAGCTTAGTGTGGCAGGCCAACTACGAGCAGTACTTC.

The chain recombines TRBV10-3 with TRBJ1-5; D is perhaps TRBD1 (6 bases). This CDR3 is built from 15 residues. Germline-derived CDR1 and CDR2 are ENHRY and SYGVKD. V gave up 3 bases and J gave up 4 bases, with 13 bases separating them. CDR3 DNA sequence: TGTGCCATCAGTGAAGAGGGCAGGGGAAATCAGCCCCAGCATTTT. Its protein product is CAISEEGRGNQPQHF.

The V gene is TRBV19, the J gene TRBJ2-1, with 10 positions matching TRBD2. Losses at the gene ends were 7 bases for V and 4 bases for J; bases not matched to a gene: 10. Germline lookup yields CDR1 LNHDA and CDR2 SQIVND (reference sequence). The CDR3 has 16 residues. The CDR3 here is CASMSLAGGLYNEQFF. The CDR3 bases are TGTGCCAGTATGTCATTAGCGGGAGGCCTTTACAATGAGCAGTTCTTC.

The chain combines TRBV4-2 with TRBJ2-2, with 9 bases matching TRBD2. Germline CDR1 is LGHNA and CDR2 is YNFKEQ. The CDR3 consists of 19 residues. The V and J ends lost 2 bases and 4 bases, in that order; junction bases with no gene match: 14. CDR3 region: CASSQKPAAGGLVTGELFF. DNA of the CDR3: TGTGCCAGCAGCCAAAAGCCGGCGGCGGGAGGGTTAGTCACCGGGGAGCTGTTTTTT.

Only one count was recorded for this clone. The rearrangement joins TRBV19 to TRBJ2-1, with TRBD2 matching over 9 bases. The CDR3 contains 16 residues. Germline CDR1 is LNHDA and CDR2 is SQIVND (reference sequence). V lost 1 base to trimming and J lost 7 bases; unmatched junction nucleotides: 8. The CDR3 DNA is TGTGCCAGTAGTATAGTTAGCGGGAGTACTAGGAATGAGCAGTTCTTC. Its protein product is CASSIVSGSTRNEQFF.

The chain is built from TRBV6-5 and TRBJ2-3, with D perhaps matching TRBD2 (5 bases). The germline V gene has CDR1 MNHEY and CDR2 SVGAGI. The ends were cut back, 5 bases at V and 6 bases at J, with 15 bases in the middle. CDR3 length: 14 residues. The CDR3 sequence: CASSHYSGGDTQYF. The CDR3 DNA sequence: TGTGCCAGCAGTCACTACTCTGGCGGGGATACGCAGTATTTT.

This chain joins TRBV7-8 and TRBJ1-5; D unresolved. Trimming left V 1 base short and J 1 base short, with 5 bases between. The CDR3 consists of 14 residues. Germline V gives CDR1 SGHVS, CDR2 FQNEAQ. CDR3 loop: CASSLDGSNQPQHF. In DNA form, the CDR3 reads TGTGCCAGCAGCTTAGATGGCAGCAATCAGCCCCAGCATTTT.

CDR3 coding DNA: TGTGCCTGGAGCCCTGGGTGGGGTGATCCGCAACAAGAGACCCAGTACTTC. This sequence encodes CAWSPGWGDPQQETQYF. This chain uses TRBV30 with TRBJ2-5; D unclear. This CDR3 has 17 amino acids. Per germline, CDR1 GTSNPN and CDR2 SVGIG (reference sequence). Trimming took off 3 bases at V and 2 bases at J, with 22 bases between the two ends.

The chain recombines TRBV28 with TRBJ1-5; D is uncertain. The CDR3 has 14 residues. Germline-derived CDR1 and CDR2 are MDHEN and SYDVKM. V was pared by 2 bases and J by 3 bases, with 8 bases between. The CDR3 protein is CASSLRADNQPQHF. The CDR3 nucleotides read TGTGCCAGCAGTTTAAGGGCAGACAATCAGCCCCAGCATTTT.

This clone has a single count. V usage is TRBV19 and J usage is TRBJ1-1; a weak D match, TRBD1 (6 bases). CDR1 is LNHDA, CDR2 SQIVND, per germline (reference sequence). The CDR3 loop spans 16 amino acids. V was shortened by 11 bases and J by 3 bases, with 25 bases between the two germline ends. The CDR3 nucleotides are TGTGCCGCGGGCGTGGGGGGGCAAGTTTCGGACACTGAAGCTTTCTTT. This codes for CAAGVGGQVSDTEAFF. Complete variable domain (other parts from reference TRBV19 and TRBJ1-1): DGGITQSPKYLFRKEGQNVTLSCEQNLNHDAMYWYRQDPGQGLRLIYYSQIVNDFQKGDIAEGYSVSREKKESFPLTVTSAQKNPTAFYLCAAGVGGQVSDTEAFFGQGTRLTVV.

This clone appeared a single time. The chain combines TRBV28 with TRBJ2-1; D might be TRBD1 or TRBD2, each matching 5 bases. The germline V gene has CDR1 MDHEN and CDR2 SYDVKM. V lost 5 bases, J lost 0 bases, and 8 bases lay in between. CDR3 length: 14 residues. CDR3 residues: CASSPGSSYNEQFF. The CDR3 DNA is TGTGCCAGCAGTCCAGGGAGCTCCTACAATGAGCAGTTCTTC. Drawing the rest from reference TRBV28 and TRBJ2-1, the complete variable domain is DVKVTQSSRYLVKRTGEKVFLECVQDMDHENMFWYRQDPGLGLRLIYFSYDVKMKEKGDIPEGYSVSREKKERFSLILESASTNQTSMYLCASSPGSSYNEQFFGPGTRLTVL.

This sequence joins TRBV27 and TRBJ2-1; D possibly corresponds to TRBD2 (5 bases). The germline V and J ends were trimmed by 9 bases and 7 bases, with 10 bases remaining between them. The CDR3 length is 11 residues. CDR1 is MNHEY and CDR2 is SMNVEV in the germline V gene (reference sequence). The CDR3 here is CASIGGNEQFF. The CDR3 DNA sequence: TGTGCCAGTATCGGCGGGAATGAGCAGTTCTTC.

The chain uses TRBV5-1 and TRBJ2-1; D is possibly TRBD1 or TRBD2 (5 bases each). Trimming removed 3 bases at V and 9 bases at J, with 19 bases between. CDR3 size: 15 residues. Germline V gives CDR1 SGHRS, CDR2 YFSETQ. CDR3 protein: CASSSSTTAGAEQFF. The CDR3, as DNA: TGCGCCAGCAGCTCCTCAACCACAGCCGGGGCTGAGCAGTTCTTC.

The chain employs TRBV27 and TRBJ2-2; the D is unclear. Germline CDR1 is MNHEY and CDR2 is SMNVEV (reference sequence). The CDR3 totals 13 residues. Trimming removed 6 bases from V and 5 bases from J, with 10 bases in between. In DNA form, the CDR3 reads TGTGCCAGCAGCTTGGCAGGAACCGGGGAGCTGTTTTTT. Translating gives CASSLAGTGELFF.

This clone was seen only a few times. This chain uses TRBV11-2 with TRBJ2-7; weak D call: TRBD1 (7 bases). CDR1 and CDR2 (germline): SGHAT, FQNNGV. The CDR3 is 15 amino acids. Trimming took 0 bases from V and 3 from J, leaving 12 bases between them. In DNA, the CDR3 is TGTGCCAGCAGCTTAGAAGGTCAGGGGGGCTACGAGCAGTACTTC. It encodes CASSLEGQGGYEQYF. Full variable domain (remainder filled in from reference TRBV11-2 and TRBJ2-7): EAGVAQSPRYKIIEKRQSVAFWCNPISGHATLYWYQQILGQGPKLLIQFQNNGVVDDSQLPKDRFSAERLKGVDSTLKIQPAKLEDSAVYLCASSLEGQGGYEQYFGPGTRLTVT.

The rearrangement links TRBV29-1 to TRBJ1-2; no definite D call. The CDR3 consists of 14 residues. CDR1 and CDR2 (germline): SQVTM, ANQGSEA. V lost 1 base, J lost 10 bases, and 19 bases lay in between. CDR3 sequence: CSVEGTLSNIDYTF. CDR3 in DNA: TGCAGCGTTGAAGGGACCCTTAGTAATATCGACTACACCTTC.

The chain couples TRBV7-6 to TRBJ1-5, with D unresolved. This CDR3 region has 14 residues. V lost 4 bases to trimming and J lost 0 bases, with 7 bases between them. CDR1 and CDR2 from the germline V gene are SGHVS and FNYEAQ. The CDR3 nucleotides are TGTGCCAGCAGCTCCCGGGATAGCAATCAGCCCCAGCATTTT. Translated: CASSSRDSNQPQHF.

The CDR3 loop is CSAGGGSSYEQYF. The CDR3 DNA reads TGCAGCGCCGGGGGCGGCAGCTCCTACGAGCAGTACTTC. The J gene is TRBJ2-7, the V gene TRBV29-1; tentatively, D is TRBD1 or TRBD2 (6 bases each). Trimming took off 7 bases at V and 0 bases at J, with 13 bases between the two ends. CDR3 size: 13 residues. Germline assignment: CDR1 SQVTM and CDR2 ANQGSEA.

The V call is TRBV4-1, the J call TRBJ1-2; D ambiguous. CDR1 is MGHRA, CDR2 YSYEKL, per germline. The CDR3 covers 14 residues. Trimming removed 0 bases from V and 4 bases from J, with 9 bases in between. The DNA for the CDR3 is TGCGCCAGCAGCCAAGATGCGAGGGCCTATGGCTACACCTTC. Protein: CASSQDARAYGYTF.

The V gene is TRBV14, the J gene TRBJ2-1; 11 bases agree with TRBD2. V lost 5 bases and J lost 4; bases outside the gene matches: 4. The CDR3 extends over 15 amino acids. Germline CDR1 reads SGHDN; CDR2 reads FVKESK. The CDR3 protein is CASSDLAGGYNEQFF. The DNA of the CDR3 is TGTGCCAGCAGCGATCTAGCGGGAGGTTACAATGAGCAGTTCTTC.

V is TRBV5-1 and J is TRBJ2-7; 12 nucleotides align to TRBD2. This CDR3 spans 16 amino acids. After removal of 3 bases from V and 0 bases from J, the junction contained 4 bases not matched to a gene. Germline V gene sequence: CDR1 SGHRS, CDR2 YFSETQ. The CDR3 bases are TGCGCCAGCAGCTCCCCGGGACTAGCGGGCTCCTACGAGCAGTACTTC. It specifies CASSSPGLAGSYEQYF. The whole variable domain, remainder taken from reference TRBV5-1 and TRBJ2-7, is KAGVTQTPRYLIKTRGQQVTLSCSPISGHRSVSWYQQTPGQGLQFLFEYFSETQRNKGNFPGRFSGRQFSNSRSEMNVSTLELGDSALYLCASSSPGLAGSYEQYFGPGTRLTVT.

Details on this clone: Different DNA sequences within this sample yield the same CDR3. DNA of the CDR3: TGTGCCAGCAGCGTAGGGGATAGAGGCACTGAAGCTTTCTTT. It yields the protein CASSVGDRGTEAFF. The genes are TRBV9 and TRBJ1-1; no clear D. The CDR3 has 14 residues. The germline V and J ends were trimmed by 0 bases and 4 bases, with 10 bases remaining between them. The germline CDR1 and CDR2 sequences are SGDLS and YYNGEE.